The entry below gives a single TCR beta chain sequence along with its context. These data belong to a study of T cell repertoires in cytomegalovirus infection. Study details: Matching HLA type and CMV infection were both indicated by public TCR beta signatures.

MiXCR, applied by TCRdb to the reads, yields one record per CDR3 protein. The sample contains some 700,000 distinct CDR3 sequences, roughly 35% of which appear only once. Germline V gives CDR1 KGHDR, CDR2 SFDVKD. Trimming took off 8 bases at V and 2 bases at J, with 23 bases between the two ends. The CDR3 has 17 amino acids. The sample consisted of PBMCs. This receptor was identified in a human donor in good health (CMV status not recorded). Some clones in this sample may be carry-over from other donors' samples. The chain has TRBV24-1 and TRBJ2-5; tentative D call: TRBD2 (6 bases). The CDR3 bases are TGTGCCACCAAGCCTAACCTGAGCGGGCCCGGGCAAGAGACCCAGTACTTC. Its protein product is CATKPNLSGPGQETQYF.